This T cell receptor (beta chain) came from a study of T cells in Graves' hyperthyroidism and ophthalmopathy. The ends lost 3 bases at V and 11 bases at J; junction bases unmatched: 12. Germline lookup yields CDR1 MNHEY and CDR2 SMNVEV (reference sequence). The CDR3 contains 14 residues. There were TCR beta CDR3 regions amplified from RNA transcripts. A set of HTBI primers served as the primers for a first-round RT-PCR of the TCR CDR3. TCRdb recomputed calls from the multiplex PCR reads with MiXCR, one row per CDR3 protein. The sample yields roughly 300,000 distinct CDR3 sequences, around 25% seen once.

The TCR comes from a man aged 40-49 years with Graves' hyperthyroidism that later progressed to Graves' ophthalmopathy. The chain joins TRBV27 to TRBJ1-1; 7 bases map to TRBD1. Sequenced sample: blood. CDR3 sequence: CASSFSGTVLKAFF. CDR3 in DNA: TGTGCCAGCAGTTTTTCCGGGACAGTCTTGAAGGCTTTCTTT.